The rows below give T cell receptor beta chains drawn from one sample of a study of CD8+CD57+ T cells in acquired aplastic anemia. Each CDR3 protein gets one entry after TCRdb re-called the reads with MiXCR. Among about 180,000 distinct CDR3 sequences listed, 40% to 55% were seen once. The sample taken for sequencing was sorted CD4+, CD8+, or CD8+CD57+ T cells (not recorded which) from PBMCs. These receptors were collected from a human donor in good health. The conserved cysteine and the conserved F or W are not part of the CDR3 here. A D gene is named only where the DNA matches it firmly.

v_gene	d_gene	CDR3aa
TRBV19	TRBD1	ASSMGTGVYEQY
TRBV29-1	.	SVEVLRTEAF
TRBV6-1	.	ASTTDTPLPLT
TRBV11-3	.	ASSFTETQY
TRBV6-1	.	ASSRGNTGELF
TRBV24-1	.	ATSDSLGRTYEQY
TRBV20-1	.	SARDNGNTGELF
TRBV4-1	TRBD1	ASSRPGQENNEQF
TRBV10-3	.	AISGSVDSGANVLT
TRBV15	TRBD1	ATSGHPGQGNEKLF
TRBV6-5	.	ASSSASRGGVYGYT
TRBV7-8	.	ASSLAKLLETQY
TRBV11-2	.	ASSLSWQPYEQY
TRBV24-1	.	ATSDPRGIGNEQF
TRBV25-1	.	ASSAWGQREEAF
TRBV11-1	TRBD1	ASSLDPGTAYNSPLH
TRBV7-9	TRBD1	ASSYGQGQQY
TRBV9	.	ASSTRYYRTDTQY
TRBV5-1	TRBD1	ASSLKGTADYEQY
TRBV7-8	TRBD1	ASSLGTGSTGELF
TRBV7-6	.	ASRDGEF
TRBV2	TRBD1	ASKSERSARRGQAAEQY
TRBV15	.	ATSDYQGRNTEAF
TRBV11-2	TRBD2	ASSLDQLAGGLDEQF
TRBV20-1	TRBD2	SAGTSGRADNEQF
TRBV6-1	.	ASQTEPSNQPRH
TRBV11-3	TRBD2	ASSRLLAGDPYEQY
TRBV20-1	TRBD2	STRLTSGYNEQF
TRBV19	.	ASSSTRVHEQY
TRBV10-3	TRBD1	AISRQGEETQY
TRBV10-2	TRBD1	ASRQGAEQY
TRBV24-1	TRBD2	ATSDFSRSGISEQF